This TCR beta chain emerged from a study of blood T cell repertoires in COVID-19. Method: immunoSEQ multiplex PCR; TCRdb's copy keeps in-frame clones and lacks some. The sample comprises a few hundred thousand clones, about 90% of which are singletons, and 1.5% to 2% rests with the top ten. CDR3 length: 15 amino acids. Germline V gene sequence: CDR1 SQVTM, CDR2 ANQGSEA. V gave up 3 bases and J gave up 3 bases; unmatched junction bases: 6. The clonotype originates from a woman younger than 30 with acute COVID-19. Sequencing was carried out using PBMCs or T cells enriched from blood (not recorded which). This chain joins TRBV29-1 and TRBJ1-3; 9 positions agree with TRBD1. The CDR3 loop is CSVEFRTGVGNTIYF. The CDR3 DNA reads TGCAGCGTTGAGTTTCGGACAGGGGTTGGAAACACCATATATTTT.